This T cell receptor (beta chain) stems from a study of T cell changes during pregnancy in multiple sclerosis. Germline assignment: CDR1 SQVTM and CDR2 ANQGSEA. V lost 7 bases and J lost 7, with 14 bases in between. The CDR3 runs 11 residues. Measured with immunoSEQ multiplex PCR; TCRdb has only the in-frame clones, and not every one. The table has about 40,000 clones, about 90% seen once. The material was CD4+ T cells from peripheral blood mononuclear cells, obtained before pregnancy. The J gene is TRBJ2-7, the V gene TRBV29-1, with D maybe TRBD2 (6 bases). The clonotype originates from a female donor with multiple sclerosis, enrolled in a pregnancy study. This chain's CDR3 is CSGGGLREQYF. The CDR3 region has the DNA TGCAGCGGAGGAGGGTTGAGGGAGCAGTACTTC.